Below, 2 T cell receptor beta chains from the same sample are listed, as sequenced in a study of blood T cell repertoires in COVID-19. Profiled with immunoSEQ multiplex PCR; TCRdb holds only in-frame clones, not every one. The repertoire holds about 220,000 clones, with 83% as singletons. The sequenced material came from PBMCs or T cells enriched from blood (not recorded which). The receptors were gathered from a woman aged 35 to 49 who had been exposed to COVID-19.

The chain combines TRBV12-3 or TRBV12-4 with TRBJ1-1; D is ambiguous. The CDR3 length is 13 residues. Trimming cost V 3 bases and J 1 base, with 6 bases left between them. The CDR3 spells CASSFYRNTEAFF. CDR3 bases: TGTGCCAGCAGTTTCTACCGGAACACTGAAGCTTTCTTT.

This rearrangement joins TRBV3-1 (or the pseudogene TRBV3-2) to TRBJ2-7; 10 bases are a match to TRBD1. This CDR3 has 15 amino acids. The ends lost 3 bases at V and 8 bases at J; junction bases unmatched: 10. Germline V lookup: CDR1 LGHDT, CDR2 YNNKEL (reference sequence). The CDR3 DNA reads as TGTGCCAGCAGCCAGAGGGGGACAGGGGACTTAAAGCAGTACTTC. Residues: CASSQRGTGDLKQYF.